The entry below describes one T cell receptor beta chain. The entry originates in a study of blood T cell repertoires in COVID-19. About the study: Italy, Spain and the United States were the sources of the convalescent and acute COVID-19 samples. T cells, B-cell-depleted T cells, or PBMCs provided the cDNA or gDNA that served as material.

Authors' processing steps: Reference gene primer amplification in the assay estimated nucleated cell counts. TCRdb keeps only in-frame clones here, not all; method: immunoSEQ multiplex PCR. V, J and clone size were drawn from that table, and D and trimming were deduced from the DNA. The repertoire holds some 89,000 clones, with approximately 89% as singletons. V was clipped by 3 bases and J by 10 bases; unmatched bases: 6. The germline V gene encodes CDR1 SEHNR and CDR2 FQNEAQ (reference sequence). The CDR3 is 14 amino acids. Sequencing used peripheral blood. This TCR was recovered from a man aged 50-60 years with acute or convalescent COVID-19. The rearrangement uses TRBV7-9 and TRBJ1-6, with 7 bases lining up with TRBD1. In DNA, the CDR3 is TGTGCCAGCAGCTTGGACACAGGGGCCTCACCCCTCCACTTT. Amino acid sequence: CASSLDTGASPLHF. The full variable domain, rest sourced from reference TRBV7-9 and TRBJ1-6, is DTGVSQNPRHKITKRGQNVTFRCDPISEHNRLYWYRQTLGQGPEFLTYFQNEAQLEKSRLLSDRFSAERPKGSFSTLEIQRTEQGDSAMYLCASSLDTGASPLHFGNGTRLTVT.